These 28 T cell receptor beta chains were sequenced from one sample in a study of blood T cell repertoires in COVID-19. The table came from immunoSEQ multiplex PCR; TCRdb's copy has only in-frame clones and leaves some out. The data contain roughly 100,000 clones, 60% to 85% of them singletons. What was sequenced was peripheral blood. All receptors come from a woman aged 80 or over with acute or convalescent COVID-19.

This CDR3 is CASSVNVATGELFF. The CDR3 DNA sequence: TGTGCCAGCAGCGTGAACGTAGCCACCGGGGAGCTGTTTTTT. This chain joins TRBV9 and TRBJ2-2; D is unresolved. CDR1 and CDR2 from the germline V gene are SGDLS and YYNGEE. The CDR3 spans 14 residues. The V end was cut by 2 bases, the J end by 4 bases, with 9 bases between.

The rearrangement links TRBV2 to TRBJ1-4, with 8 bases lining up with TRBD1. Trimming cost V 8 bases and J 8 bases; bases outside gene matches: 16. CDR3 length: 16 amino acids. CDR1 and CDR2 (germline): SNHLY, FYNNEI. The CDR3 sequence is CASGVIAQGASEKLFF. The CDR3 bases are TGTGCCAGCGGCGTGATAGCTCAGGGGGCATCGGAAAAACTGTTTTTT.

This chain joins TRBV5-4 and TRBJ2-2; D gene uncertain. The CDR3 covers 14 residues. Trimming left V 0 bases short and J 6 bases short, with 9 bases between. CDR1 and CDR2 (germline): SGHNT, YYREEE (reference sequence). The chain's CDR3 is CASSLEVLAGELFF. CDR3 nucleotide sequence: TGTGCCAGCAGCTTGGAAGTCCTAGCCGGGGAGCTGTTTTTT.

This chain links TRBV7-9 with TRBJ1-2, with 10 bases that match TRBD1. The CDR3 loop spans 16 amino acids. J gave up 4 bases and V 2 bases, and 7 bases lay outside the gene matches. Germline V gene lookup returns CDR1 SEHNR and CDR2 FQNEAQ (reference sequence). CDR3 protein: CASSLITGDRGYGYTF. CDR3 sequence (DNA): TGTGCCAGCAGCTTAATAACCGGGGACAGGGGCTATGGCTACACCTTC.

The chain uses TRBV7-2 and TRBJ2-7; a possible D gene is TRBD2 (6 bases). In germline, CDR1 is SGHTA, CDR2 FQGNSA. With 3 bases removed from V and 2 bases from J, the gap between germline ends came to 17 bases. CDR3 length: 16 residues. The CDR3 is CASSLSSQASAYEQYF. The DNA for the CDR3 is TGTGCCAGCAGCTTGTCCTCTCAAGCTAGCGCCTACGAGCAGTACTTC.

The V and J genes are TRBV11-1 and TRBJ2-1; 11 bases are shared with TRBD2. Germline-derived CDR1 and CDR2 are SGHAT and FQDESV (reference sequence). Germline trimming cut 8 bases from V and 8 bases from J; bases unmatched to any gene: 11. This CDR3 contains 15 residues. The CDR3 region is CASGTRLAGTYEQFF. The CDR3 bases are TGTGCCAGCGGCACTCGACTAGCGGGGACATATGAGCAGTTCTTC.

This chain links TRBV4-1 with TRBJ1-1, with D possibly matching TRBD1 (5 bases). CDR1 and CDR2 from the germline V gene are MGHRA and YSYEKL. The CDR3 extends over 18 amino acids. The germline V and J ends were trimmed by 0 bases and 8 bases, with 25 bases remaining between them. CDR3 sequence reads: CASSQEIVSVRGEGEAFF. The CDR3 coding sequence is TGCGCCAGCAGCCAAGAGATCGTCTCAGTGCGCGGGGAGGGGGAAGCTTTCTTT.

This chain connects TRBV5-1 to TRBJ2-5; the match to TRBD1 covers 11 bases. J lost 4 bases, V lost 3 bases, and 8 bases had no gene match. Germline CDR1 is SGHRS and CDR2 is YFSETQ. CDR3 length equals 16 residues. The CDR3 coding sequence is TGCGCCAGCAGCTACTGGACAGGGGGCGCGGGAGAGACCCAGTACTTC. Translation: CASSYWTGGAGETQYF.

The chain employs TRBV29-1 and TRBJ1-1; D is ambiguous. Germline V lookup: CDR1 SQVTM, CDR2 ANQGSEA. This CDR3 comprises 13 residues. V was pared by 1 base and J by 2 bases, with 8 bases between. The CDR3 DNA is TGCAGCGTTGAAGGTCAGGTAAACACTGAAGCTTTCTTT. This codes for CSVEGQVNTEAFF.

J is TRBJ1-5 and V is TRBV4-2, with 10 nucleotides matching TRBD1. V was pared by 1 base and J by 5 bases, with 2 bases of the junction left unmatched. From germline, CDR1 is LGHNA and CDR2 YNFKEQ. This CDR3 contains 15 residues. Here the CDR3 reads CASSQVGTGDQPQHF. DNA of the CDR3: TGTGCCAGCAGCCAAGTGGGGACAGGGGATCAGCCCCAGCATTTT.

The CDR3 DNA reads as TGTGCCAGCAGCCAAAACAGGGGGGGAACAGATACGCAGTATTTT. It codes for CASSQNRGGTDTQYF. The chain carries TRBV4-2 and TRBJ2-3, with D possibly TRBD1 on 8 matching bases. Germline loops: CDR1 LGHNA, CDR2 YNFKEQ. V was trimmed by 2 bases and J by 3 bases, leaving 12 bases between them. The CDR3 spans 15 residues.

The chain couples TRBV25-1 to TRBJ1-2; D remains ambiguous. Trimming took off 3 bases at V and 8 bases at J, with 16 bases between the two ends. In germline, CDR1 is MGHDK, CDR2 SYGVNS. CDR3 size: 14 residues. The DNA of the CDR3 is TGTGCCAGCAGTGACGCCGGGAGAATGTGGGGCTACACCTTC. Encoded protein: CASSDAGRMWGYTF.

Here the CDR3 reads CASSQEGGRGTEAFF. The CDR3 DNA reads as TGCGCCAGCAGCCAAGAAGGGGGCCGGGGCACTGAAGCTTTCTTT. V is TRBV4-3 and J is TRBJ1-1; 7 bases line up with TRBD1. The CDR3 contains 15 residues. Germline lookup yields CDR1 LGHNA and CDR2 YSLEER. With 0 bases clipped from V and 4 bases from J, the junction kept 5 bases outside the gene matches.

V usage is TRBV7-2 and J usage is TRBJ1-2; 10 bases agree with TRBD1. Per germline, CDR1 SGHTA and CDR2 FQGNSA. The V segment lost 1 base and the J segment 5 bases; nucleotides outside the gene matches: 1. The CDR3 is 14 amino acids. The CDR3 loop is CASSLGDRGYGYTF. Written as DNA, the CDR3 is TGTGCCAGCAGCTTAGGGGACAGGGGATATGGCTACACCTTC.

The chain combines TRBV7-6 with TRBJ1-5; D unclear. In germline, CDR1 is SGHVS, CDR2 FNYEAQ. Trimming cost V 2 bases and J 2 bases, with 10 bases left between them. CDR3 length equals 15 residues. CDR3 region: CASSLSMTGNQPQHF. The CDR3 DNA reads as TGTGCCAGCAGCTTATCTATGACTGGCAATCAGCCCCAGCATTTT.

In its sample, this clone was seen a few times. This chain links TRBV7-6 with TRBJ1-5; 7 nucleotides align to TRBD1. Germline loops: CDR1 SGHVS, CDR2 FNYEAQ. J lost 7 bases, V lost 4 bases, and 13 bases had no gene match. The CDR3 has 16 residues. As DNA, the CDR3 is TGTGCCAGCAGCTCCCTAGAGGGGGCAACGAGACAGCCCCAGCATTTT. It is translated as CASSSLEGATRQPQHF.

J is TRBJ1-1 and V is TRBV10-3; 9 positions match TRBD1. The CDR3 contains 13 residues. V lost 8 bases and J lost 6; bases outside the gene matches: 7. The germline gives CDR1 ENHRY, CDR2 SYGVKD. The CDR3 here is CAIEPGQGSEAFF. Written as DNA, the CDR3 is TGTGCCATCGAGCCGGGACAGGGCTCTGAAGCTTTCTTT.

This clone was seen a few times. V usage is TRBV9 and J usage is TRBJ2-1; 10 positions match TRBD2. Losses at the gene ends were 5 bases for V and 5 bases for J; bases not matched to a gene: 7. This CDR3 comprises 15 residues. Germline loops: CDR1 SGDLS, CDR2 YYNGEE. CDR3: CASRRGTSANNEQFF. In DNA, the CDR3 is TGTGCCAGCAGGCGCGGGACTAGCGCCAACAATGAGCAGTTCTTC. The full variable domain, with the rest looked up from reference TRBV9 and TRBJ2-1, is DSGVTQTPKHLITATGQRVTLRCSPRSGDLSVYWYQQSLDQGLQFLIQYYNGEERAKGNILERFSAQQFPDLHSELNLSSLELGDSALYFCASRRGTSANNEQFFGPGTRLTVL.

The chain carries TRBV28 and TRBJ2-7; 9 bases line up with TRBD1. Germline lookup yields CDR1 MDHEN and CDR2 SYDVKM. The CDR3 sequence is 13 residues long. The trim removed 8 bases at V and 4 bases at J, leaving 6 bases unmatched. The chain's CDR3 is CASLDRGEYEQYF. CDR3 DNA sequence: TGTGCCAGCCTCGACAGGGGGGAATACGAGCAGTACTTC.

Only a few counts were recorded for this clone. This rearrangement joins TRBV5-4 to TRBJ2-7, with D perhaps matching TRBD1 (5 bases). This CDR3 region has 13 residues. V was clipped by 3 bases and J by 5 bases, with 12 bases between them. Germline values: CDR1 SGHNT, CDR2 YYREEE (reference sequence). The CDR3 spells CASSYQGYHEQYF. The CDR3 nucleotides read TGTGCCAGCAGCTACCAGGGTTACCACGAGCAGTACTTC. The full variable domain, its missing parts supplied by reference TRBV5-4 and TRBJ2-7, is ETGVTQSPTHLIKTRGQQVTLRCSSQSGHNTVSWYQQALGQGPQFIFQYYREEENGRGNFPPRFSGLQFPNYSSELNVNALELDDSALYLCASSYQGYHEQYFGPGTRLTVT.

The J gene is TRBJ1-2, the V gene TRBV30; D gene unclear. The CDR3 contains 11 residues. Deletions cut 1 base from V and 5 bases from J, with 5 bases between. Germline CDR1 GTSNPN, CDR2 SVGIG (reference sequence). CDR3: CAWSDGYGYTF. Written as DNA, the CDR3 is TGTGCCTGGAGTGACGGTTATGGCTACACCTTC.

The chain recombines TRBV6-5 with TRBJ1-4, with D hard to call. The CDR3 covers 14 residues. Trimming stripped 6 bases from V and 0 bases from J, with 8 bases between. Germline values: CDR1 MNHEY, CDR2 SVGAGI. The CDR3 DNA reads TGTGCCAGCAGCAGACTACCAACTAATGAAAAACTGTTTTTT. It specifies CASSRLPTNEKLFF.

This chain connects TRBV7-9 to TRBJ2-5, with 8 bases that match TRBD1. Germline trimming cut 5 bases from V and 4 bases from J; bases unmatched to any gene: 3. Germline CDR1 reads SEHNR; CDR2 reads FQNEAQ (reference sequence). CDR3 size: 13 residues. The CDR3 spells CASSQTGVETQYF. The DNA for the CDR3 is TGTGCCAGCAGCCAGACAGGGGTAGAGACCCAGTACTTC.

The V and J genes are TRBV5-1 and TRBJ2-5, with D unclear. The CDR3 is made up of 14 amino acids. Trimming cost V 9 bases and J 1 base, with 16 bases left between them. Germline values: CDR1 SGHRS, CDR2 YFSETQ. For the CDR3, the DNA is TGCGCCACCTCGCTTGGGCAGAGCCAAGAGACCCAGTACTTC. Translating it yields CATSLGQSQETQYF.

This clone has only a few counts. The chain combines TRBV30 with TRBJ1-2; no clear D gene. Deletions cut 4 bases from V and 2 bases from J, with 11 bases between. The CDR3 runs to 13 residues. Germline V CDR1 and CDR2: GTSNPN, SVGIG (reference sequence). CDR3: CAWMDGLNYGYTF. The CDR3 DNA sequence: TGTGCCTGGATGGATGGACTGAACTATGGCTACACCTTC.

The V gene is TRBV7-9, the J gene TRBJ1-5; 9 bases match TRBD1. Germline V gene sequence: CDR1 SEHNR, CDR2 FQNEAQ (reference sequence). The CDR3 is 17 residues long. Unmatched junction bases numbered 6, after V lost 3 bases and J lost 0 bases. The CDR3 DNA is TGTGCCAGCAGCTTGGGACAGGGAATCCCTAGCAATCAGCCCCAGCATTTT. Translating gives CASSLGQGIPSNQPQHF.

This clone occurred once. Here the CDR3 reads CASSAHPTGDLRGYTF. CDR3 nucleotide sequence: TGTGCCAGCAGCGCCCACCCCACAGGGGATCTACGTGGCTACACCTTC. The chain recombines TRBV9 with TRBJ1-2; 7 nucleotides align to TRBD1. The CDR3 sequence is 16 residues long. Germline V lookup: CDR1 SGDLS, CDR2 YYNGEE. V shed 3 bases, J shed 7 bases, and the junction held 15 bases outside the gene matches.

The chain combines TRBV7-2 with TRBJ1-1; no reliable D call. Per the germline V gene, CDR1 is SGHTA and CDR2 is FQGNSA. V was cut by 1 base and J by 1 base, with 4 bases left in between. The CDR3 length is 13 residues. The CDR3: CASSLGANTEAFF. DNA of the CDR3: TGTGCCAGCAGCTTAGGAGCGAACACTGAAGCTTTCTTT.